The present T cell receptor beta chain was sequenced within a study of cytomegalovirus exposure and HLA in healthy donors. Looking at the study overall: A preliminary data release comprised 80 million to 95 million unique TCRs obtained from HLA-typed donors. Broader study findings: For most TCR beta V segments, an earlier analysis put the productive rate at about 87% or about 30% of the time.

The PCR contained 60 Vbeta and 13 Jbeta primers. TCRdb's table, derived via immunoSEQ multiplex PCR, lists solely in-frame clones and lacks some. The sample table sets out approximately 70,000 clones. When sampled, the donors appeared nominally healthy, though they likely had unrecorded immune exposures. On this clone itself: Its specificity is unknown.

This TCR came from a woman under 40 in good health and CMV-seronegative. The source material was PBMCs.

The CDR3 here is CAWTTRMGTKSEQFF. The CDR3 region has the DNA TGTGCCTGGACGACCCGTATGGGGACTAAAAGCGAGCAGTTCTTC. The chain links TRBV30 to TRBJ2-1; TRBD2 aligns across 7 bases. Trimming cost V 4 bases and J 10 bases; bases outside gene matches: 16. Germline V gene lookup returns CDR1 GTSNPN and CDR2 SVGIG (reference sequence). The CDR3 length is 15 residues.